These T cell receptor beta chains were read from a single sample in a study of regulatory and conventional T cells in RAG deficiency. The protocol was immunoSEQ multiplex PCR, while the TCRdb copy is restricted to in-frame clones and leaves out a portion. The sample includes 32,000 or so clones, around nine tenths of them seen just once. This same sample was also taken into another study, of regulatory T cells.

The sequenced material came from CD8+ T cells sorted from blood. These receptors were taken from a human donor in good health. Both conserved end residues are part of each CDR3. A D gene is named only where the DNA matches it firmly. Clone size is not always given. Where it is, it says once, few, many or a class for expanded clones.

clone_size cdr3_length j_call d_call v_call cdr3_aa cdr3_nt
NA 17 TRBJ2-1 NA TRBV7-9 CASSYDSGPTGSNEQFF TGTGCCAGCAGCTATGACTCGGGTCCTACGGGGAGCAATGAGCAGTTCTTC
once 14 TRBJ2-5 TRBD2 TRBV4-1 CASRHSGGEETQYF TGCGCCAGCAGACATAGCGGGGGGGAGGAGACCCAGTACTTC
NA 14 TRBJ2-7 TRBD1 TRBV7-2 CASSLIGTGYEQYF TGTGCCAGCAGCTTAATTGGGACAGGCTACGAGCAGTACTTC
NA 13 TRBJ1-2 NA TRBV25-1 CASSEYGPGGYTF TGTGCCAGCAGTGAATACGGGCCAGGTGGCTACACCTTC
NA 14 TRBJ2-3 NA TRBV5-1 CASSLGGGTDTQYF TGCGCCAGCAGCTTGGGGGGTGGAACAGATACGCAGTATTTT
NA 13 TRBJ1-1 NA TRBV27 CASSLGGNTEAFF TGTGCCAGCAGTTTAGGGGGGAACACTGAAGCTTTCTTT
NA 14 TRBJ1-2 NA TRBV4-1 CASSQASENYGYTF TGCGCCAGCAGCCAAGCTTCGGAAAACTATGGCTACACCTTC
NA 16 TRBJ2-1 TRBD1 TRBV7-9 CASSLFSGGWYNEQFF TGTGCCAGCAGCTTATTCTCAGGGGGCTGGTACAATGAGCAGTTCTTC
NA 13 TRBJ1-2 NA TRBV6-1 CASNQVEGNGYTF TGTGCCAGCAACCAAGTGGAGGGGAATGGCTACACCTTC
NA 15 TRBJ1-1 NA TRBV27 CASRAGSGVNTEAFF TGTGCCAGCAGGGCGGGGAGCGGGGTGAACACTGAAGCTTTCTTT
NA 14 TRBJ2-7 TRBD2 TRBV19 CASSSRTSTSEQYF TGTGCCAGTAGTTCAAGGACTAGTACTTCCGAGCAGTACTTC
once 14 TRBJ1-2 NA TRBV19 CASSIDRQIYGYTF TGTGCCAGTAGTATAGACAGACAGATCTATGGCTACACCTTC
NA 13 TRBJ1-1 TRBD1 TRBV7-9 CASSLGATGEAFF TGTGCCAGCAGCTTAGGGGCGACAGGGGAAGCTTTCTTT
NA 17 TRBJ2-1 TRBD2 TRBV10-2 CASSLRPGTSEYNEQFF TGCGCCAGCAGTCTCCGCCCCGGGACTAGCGAGTACAATGAGCAGTTCTTC
NA 14 TRBJ2-5 TRBD2 TRBV7-7 CASSRRSGGETQYF TGTGCTAGCAGCAGGAGGAGCGGGGGGGAGACCCAGTACTTC
NA 13 TRBJ1-2 TRBD1 TRBV6-6 CASSRQGAHGYTF TGTGCCAGCAGCCGACAGGGGGCTCATGGCTACACCTTC
NA 13 TRBJ1-1 NA TRBV5-1 CASSIGTGMAAFF TGCGCCAGCAGCATAGGGACCGGGATGGCGGCTTTCTTT
NA 14 TRBJ1-2 NA TRBV27 CASSPGPTTYGYTF TGTGCCAGCAGTCCGGGACCGACAACCTATGGCTACACCTTC
NA 13 TRBJ1-1 NA TRBV29-1 CSVDGSTNTEAFF TGCAGCGTTGATGGGAGTACGAACACTGAAGCTTTCTTT
few 19 TRBJ2-2 NA TRBV5-6 CASSSHFLGGRGNTGELFF TGTGCCAGCAGCTCTCATTTCTTAGGGGGGCGTGGGAACACCGGGGAGCTGTTTTTT
few 15 TRBJ2-1 NA TRBV19 CAAGRLPSSYNEQFF TGTGCCGCTGGGAGGTTACCAAGCTCCTACAATGAGCAGTTCTTC
NA 13 TRBJ2-7 NA TRBV5-4 CASSSKRAYEQYF TGTGCCAGCAGCTCTAAGAGGGCCTACGAGCAGTACTTC
NA 15 TRBJ1-6 NA TRBV30 CAWRSDTARYSPLHF TGTGCCTGGAGGTCCGACACCGCCAGATATTCACCCCTCCACTTT